A selection of T cell receptor beta chains follows, all from one sample in a study of type 1 and type 2 diabetes patients. TCRdb recomputed calls from the multiplex PCR reads with MiXCR, one row per CDR3 protein. The sample lists fewer than 300,000 distinct CDR3 sequences; more than 45% were seen once. Sequencing was carried out using peripheral blood mononuclear cells (PBMCs). These receptors all stem from a young man with type 2 diabetes. Both conserved end residues are part of each CDR3. A D gene is named only where the DNA matches it firmly. The size entry is marked missing in some rows and otherwise reads once, few, many or a size class.

.	TRBV25-1	TRBJ1-5	few	CASSESAGGNQPQHF	TGTGCCAGCAGTGAATCGGCAGGAGGCAATCAGCCCCAGCATTTT
.	TRBV20-1	TRBJ2-1	few	CSARGEGDINEQFF	TGCAGTGCTAGAGGCGAGGGGGACATCAATGAGCAGTTCTTC
.	TRBV19	TRBJ1-1	.	CATTRGPEAFF	TGTGCCACCACCCGGGGCCCTGAAGCTTTCTTT
.	TRBV19	TRBJ2-7	.	CASMAAYEQYF	TGTGCCAGCATGGCGGCCTACGAGCAGTACTTC
.	TRBV15	TRBJ1-5	.	CATSKGQLSNQPQHF	TGTGCCACCAGTAAAGGACAGCTTAGCAATCAGCCCCAGCATTTT
.	TRBV6-1	TRBJ2-3	.	CASSLIETGTDTQYF	TGTGCCAGCAGCCTAATTGAGACGGGGACAGATACGCAGTATTTT
.	TRBV20-1	TRBJ1-2	few	CSASDRQTYYGYTF	TGCAGTGCTAGCGACAGGCAAACTTACTATGGCTACACCTTC
TRBD2	TRBV19	TRBJ2-1	few	CASSWLADYNEQFF	TGTGCCAGTAGCTGGCTAGCGGATTACAATGAGCAGTTCTTC
TRBD1	TRBV19	TRBJ1-2	.	CASSRDRDGGYTF	TGTGCCAGTAGCCGAGACAGGGACGGTGGCTACACCTTC
TRBD1	TRBV7-6	TRBJ2-3	once	CASSPGQGETDTQYF	TGTGCTAGCAGCCCCGGACAGGGAGAGACAGATACGCAGTATTTT
.	TRBV5-1	TRBJ1-1	.	CASSLSQGKMGAFF	TGCGCCAGCAGCTTGTCGCAGGGGAAAATGGGAGCTTTCTTT
.	TRBV28	TRBJ1-2	.	CASSLLPTENYGYTF	TGTGCCAGCAGTTTACTCCCGACAGAGAACTATGGCTACACCTTC
.	TRBV5-1	TRBJ2-3	.	CASRSGQNTDTQYF	TGCGCCAGCAGGTCCGGACAAAACACAGATACGCAGTATTTT
.	TRBV7-8	TRBJ1-4	.	CASSSTGRTNEKLFF	TGTGCCAGCAGCTCCACAGGGAGGACTAATGAAAAACTGTTTTTT
.	TRBV30	TRBJ1-2	once	CAWSGYGPGYTF	TGTGCCTGGAGTGGATATGGGCCAGGCTACACCTTC
TRBD1	TRBV6-6	TRBJ1-1	.	CASSYSGQGSEAFF	TGTGCCAGCAGTTACTCGGGACAGGGCTCTGAAGCTTTCTTT
TRBD1	TRBV19	TRBJ2-5	.	CASQQGFRETQYF	TGTGCCAGTCAACAGGGGTTCAGGGAGACCCAGTACTTC
.	TRBV19	TRBJ1-5	few	CASSIGHVRKGQPQHF	TGTGCCAGTAGTATAGGACACGTCAGGAAGGGACAGCCCCAGCATTTT
.	TRBV19	TRBJ2-7	few	CASAYSHSQPYEQYF	TGTGCCAGTGCCTATAGCCACTCTCAACCCTACGAGCAGTACTTC
.	TRBV15	TRBJ1-1	many	CATSSTTLGYGTEAFF	TGTGCCACCAGCAGCACTACACTAGGGTATGGCACTGAAGCTTTCTTT
.	TRBV12-3/TRBV12-4	TRBJ1-1	.	CASNLEGGWTEAFF	TGTGCCAGCAACCTGGAGGGGGGCTGGACTGAAGCTTTCTTT
TRBD1	TRBV7-2	TRBJ2-5	few	CASSPLGTGILQETQYF	TGTGCCAGCAGCCCATTGGGGACAGGGATACTCCAAGAGACCCAGTACTTC
.	TRBV7-3	TRBJ2-6	few	CASSLLGQDVSGANVLTF	TGTGCCAGCAGCTTACTAGGGCAGGACGTCTCTGGGGCCAACGTCCTGACTTTC
.	TRBV24-1	TRBJ1-5	.	CATSEQGSNQPQHF	TGTGCCACCAGTGAACAGGGAAGCAATCAGCCCCAGCATTTT
.	TRBV2	TRBJ2-7	.	CASSGQLEGRKQYF	TGTGCCAGCAGTGGACAACTTGAGGGTAGGAAGCAGTACTTC
.	TRBV24-1	TRBJ1-2	.	CATSDGRTYGYTF	TGTGCCACCAGTGACGGACGGACATATGGCTACACCTTC
.	TRBV9	TRBJ2-3	few	CASSVWNTDTQYF	TGTGCCAGCAGCGTTTGGAACACAGATACGCAGTATTTT
TRBD1	TRBV20-1	TRBJ1-2	few	CSATRDRVNYGYTF	TGCAGTGCTACCCGGGACAGAGTGAACTATGGCTACACCTTC
TRBD1	TRBV10-2	TRBJ1-2	few	CASSVGTGGAGGYTF	TGCGCCAGCAGTGTGGGGACAGGGGGCGCCGGGGGCTACACCTTC
.	TRBV7-3	TRBJ1-1	.	CASSLRRMNTEAFF	TGTGCCAGCAGCTTACGACGGATGAACACTGAAGCTTTCTTT
.	TRBV6-5	TRBJ1-6	few	CASSFHRDYNSPLHF	TGTGCCAGCAGTTTCCACAGGGACTATAATTCACCCCTCCACTTT
.	TRBV29-1	TRBJ2-1	.	CSVEWGANEQFF	TGCAGCGTTGAATGGGGGGCGAATGAGCAGTTCTTC
.	TRBV7-9	TRBJ2-2	.	CASSRDTTYTGELFF	TGTGCCAGCAGCCGGGACACAACGTACACCGGGGAGCTGTTTTTT
.	TRBV6-4	TRBJ2-2	.	CASSDRRPRGTGELFF	TGTGCCAGCAGTGATCGACGTCCGCGGGGCACCGGGGAGCTGTTTTTT
TRBD1	TRBV27	TRBJ2-1	.	CASSYETGSHEQFF	TGTGCCAGCAGTTATGAGACAGGGTCGCATGAGCAGTTCTTC
.	TRBV30	TRBJ2-1	many	CAWSVAGSNEQFF	TGTGCCTGGAGTGTCGCCGGGAGCAATGAGCAGTTCTTC
.	TRBV28	TRBJ1-1	.	CASSLRWDAFF	TGTGCCAGCAGTTTGCGCTGGGATGCTTTCTTT
.	TRBV2	TRBJ1-4	many	CASARRTATNEKLFF	TGTGCCAGCGCGAGACGCACTGCAACTAATGAAAAACTGTTTTTT
.	TRBV2	TRBJ1-1	many	CASSLTGLNTEAFF	TGTGCCAGCAGCCTGACAGGCCTGAACACTGAAGCTTTCTTT
TRBD1	TRBV27	TRBJ2-7	few	CAITPGQGSYEQYF	TGTGCCATTACTCCGGGACAGGGATCCTACGAGCAGTACTTC
.	TRBV5-1	TRBJ2-5	few	CASSEAGETQYF	TGCGCCAGCAGTGAGGCGGGAGAGACCCAGTACTTC
.	TRBV20-1	TRBJ2-6	few	CSARGSSGANVLTF	TGCAGTGCTAGGGGGAGCTCTGGGGCCAACGTCCTGACTTTC
TRBD1	TRBV24-1	TRBJ2-7	few	CATSPGGYEQYF	TGTGCCACCTCCCCAGGGGGCTACGAGCAGTACTTC
.	TRBV28	TRBJ1-6	.	CASTQGWDSPLHF	TGTGCCAGCACCCAGGGGTGGGATTCACCCCTCCACTTT
.	TRBV20-1	TRBJ1-2	few	CSARNFPTANYGYTF	TGCAGTGCTAGGAACTTCCCGACGGCCAACTATGGCTACACCTTC
TRBD2	TRBV10-1	TRBJ2-1	.	CASSENLAGKQFF	TGCGCCAGCAGTGAAAACCTAGCGGGAAAGCAGTTCTTC